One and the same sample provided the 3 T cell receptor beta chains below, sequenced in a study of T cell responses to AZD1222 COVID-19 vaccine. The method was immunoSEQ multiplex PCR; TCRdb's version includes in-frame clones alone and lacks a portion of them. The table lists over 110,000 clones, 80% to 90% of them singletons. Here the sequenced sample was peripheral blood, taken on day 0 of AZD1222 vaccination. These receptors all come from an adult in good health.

The CDR3 loop reads CGTQLRRGLERPQHF. The CDR3 DNA reads TGTGGGACGCAATTACGGCGCGGACTAGAGAGGCCCCAGCATTTT. The chain links TRBV27 to TRBJ1-5; D is unresolved. From germline, CDR1 is MNHEY and CDR2 SMNVEV (reference sequence). The length of the CDR3 is 15 residues.

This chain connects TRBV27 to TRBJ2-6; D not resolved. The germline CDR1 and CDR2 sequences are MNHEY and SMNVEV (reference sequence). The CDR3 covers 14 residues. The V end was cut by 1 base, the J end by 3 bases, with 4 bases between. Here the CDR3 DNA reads TGTGCCAGCAGTTTATTAGGTGGGGCCAACGTCCTGACTTTC. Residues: CASSLLGGANVLTF.

The CDR3 DNA is TGTGCCAGCACAAGAAGCGGGACAGGTCACTCTGGGGCCAACGTCCTGACTTTC. It codes for CASTRSGTGHSGANVLTF. The V and J genes are TRBV28 and TRBJ2-6, with D perhaps TRBD1 (8 bases). The V gene lost 7 bases and the J gene lost 0 bases, with 19 bases spanning the gap. The CDR3 sequence is 18 residues long. Germline assignment: CDR1 MDHEN and CDR2 SYDVKM.